The T cell receptor beta chain under discussion was sequenced for a study of blood T cells in healthy people across ages. Germline CDR1 reads SGHRS; CDR2 reads YFSETQ. The germline V and J ends were trimmed by 4 bases and 3 bases, with 13 bases remaining between them. The CDR3 sequence is 14 residues long. Sample-barcoded 5' priming and a J-beta primer mix drove a second PCR of roughly 6 to 12 cycles. TCRdb re-analysed the 5' RACE reads in MiXCR, keeping a single row per CDR3 protein. The table has approximately 780,000 distinct CDR3 sequences, roughly 24% seen once; the top ten hold 3%. These data are also associated with another study on T cells of mothers and their children.

The receptor's source is a boy aged 10-17 years in good health. The sequenced sample was blood. The chain joins TRBV5-1 to TRBJ2-5, with D perhaps TRBD2 (6 bases). CDR3 in amino acids: CASSLQSSEETQYF. The CDR3 DNA reads as TGCGCCAGCAGCCTGCAGTCTAGCGAAGAGACCCAGTACTTC.